A selection of T cell receptor beta chains follows, all from one sample in a study of blood T cell repertoires in COVID-19. The table came from immunoSEQ multiplex PCR; TCRdb's copy has only in-frame clones and leaves some out. The repertoire holds approximately 190,000 clones, with around 80% as singletons. Material: peripheral blood. The receptors originated from a man younger than 45 with active or convalescent COVID-19. Both conserved end residues are part of each CDR3. D genes are given only for firm matches. Some rows have no size entry. The others give once, few or many, or a class for an expanded clone.

>TRBJ2-7|few|TRBV14|TRBD2
CASSRISGSAYEQYF
TGTGCCAGCAGCCGGATTAGCGGGAGTGCCTACGAGCAGTACTTC
>TRBJ1-3|once|TRBV5-1|NA
CASAEGGTGNTIYF
TGCGCCAGCGCCGAGGGAGGAACTGGAAACACCATATATTTT
>TRBJ1-6|NA|TRBV14|NA
CASSPVSGSYNSPLHF
TGTGCCAGCAGCCCGGTCTCGGGGTCCTATAATTCACCCCTCCACTTT
>TRBJ2-7|NA|TRBV6-5|NA
CASPRNRAPGEQYF
TGTGCCAGCCCCCGGAACAGGGCCCCGGGGGAGCAGTACTTC
>TRBJ1-2|NA|TRBV18|TRBD1
CASSPRRDRGENGYTF
TGTGCCAGCTCTCCCCGCCGGGACAGGGGGGAGAATGGCTACACCTTC
>TRBJ2-2|NA|TRBV30|TRBD1
CAWRDRGPGGELFF
TGTGCCTGGAGGGACAGGGGGCCAGGCGGGGAGCTGTTTTTT
>TRBJ1-5|NA|TRBV24-1|NA
CATSGPGGSNQPQHF
TGTGCCACCAGTGGCCCCGGGGGGAGCAATCAGCCCCAGCATTTT
>TRBJ2-7|once|TRBV5-1|TRBD1
CASRQDPGTGNSEQYF
TGCGCCAGCAGGCAGGACCCCGGGACAGGGAACTCCGAGCAGTACTTC
>TRBJ2-3|NA|TRBV7-9|TRBD1
CASSRPGQGVRADTQYF
TGTGCCAGCAGCCGGCCGGGACAGGGGGTGAGGGCAGATACGCAGTATTTT
>TRBJ1-1|NA|TRBV5-5|NA
CASSRGGALNTEAFF
TGTGCCAGCAGCCGGGGTGGAGCCTTGAACACTGAAGCTTTCTTT
>TRBJ2-3|NA|TRBV19|NA
CASSITYRGSTDTQYF
TGTGCCAGTAGTATCACCTATCGGGGGAGCACAGATACGCAGTATTTT
>TRBJ1-6|NA|TRBV18|NA
CASSPEGRGSPLHF
TGTGCCAGCTCACCCGAGGGCAGGGGATCACCCCTCCACTTT
>TRBJ2-3|NA|TRBV18|NA
CASSPIQGWTDTQYF
TGTGCCAGCTCACCTATTCAGGGTTGGACAGATACGCAGTATTTT
>TRBJ1-6|few|TRBV25-1|NA
CASKREGEYNSPLHF
TGTGCCAGCAAACGTGAGGGGGAATATAATTCACCCCTCCACTTT
>TRBJ2-6|once|TRBV6-6|NA
CASIGETSSGANVLTF
TGTGCCAGCATTGGAGAGACGAGCTCTGGGGCCAACGTCCTGACTTTC